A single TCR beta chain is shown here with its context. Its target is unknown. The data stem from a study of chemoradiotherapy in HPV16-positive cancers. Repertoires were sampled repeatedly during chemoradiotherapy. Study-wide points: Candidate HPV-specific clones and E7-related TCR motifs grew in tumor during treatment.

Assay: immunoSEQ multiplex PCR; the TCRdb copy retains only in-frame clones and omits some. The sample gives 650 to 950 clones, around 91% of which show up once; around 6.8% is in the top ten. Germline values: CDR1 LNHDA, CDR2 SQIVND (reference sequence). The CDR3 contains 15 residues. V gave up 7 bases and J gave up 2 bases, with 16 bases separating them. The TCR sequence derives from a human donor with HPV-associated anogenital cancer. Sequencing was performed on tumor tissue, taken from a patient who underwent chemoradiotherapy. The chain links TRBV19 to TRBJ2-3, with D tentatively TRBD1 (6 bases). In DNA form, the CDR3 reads TGTGCCAGTACGGCACAGGGTGTTCCCACAGATACGCAGTATTTT. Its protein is CASTAQGVPTDTQYF.